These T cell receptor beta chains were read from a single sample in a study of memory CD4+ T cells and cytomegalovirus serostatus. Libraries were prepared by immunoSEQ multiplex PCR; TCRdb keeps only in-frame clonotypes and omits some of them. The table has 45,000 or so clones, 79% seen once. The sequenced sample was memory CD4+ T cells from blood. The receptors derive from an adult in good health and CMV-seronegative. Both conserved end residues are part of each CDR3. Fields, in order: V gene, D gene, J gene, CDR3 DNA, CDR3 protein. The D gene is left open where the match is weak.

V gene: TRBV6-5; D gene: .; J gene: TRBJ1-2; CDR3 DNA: TGTGCCAGCAAAAAGGGCACAGCAGCTAACTATGGCTACACCTTC; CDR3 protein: CASKKGTAANYGYTF
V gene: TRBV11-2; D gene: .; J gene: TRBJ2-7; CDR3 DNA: TGTGCCAGCAGCTTAAACCCCCCCTACGAGCAGTACTTC; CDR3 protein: CASSLNPPYEQYF
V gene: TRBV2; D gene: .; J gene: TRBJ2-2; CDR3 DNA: TGTGCCAGCAGGTCCTTTGTGTGGTCGGGAGTCACCGGGGAGCTGTTTTTT; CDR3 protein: CASRSFVWSGVTGELFF
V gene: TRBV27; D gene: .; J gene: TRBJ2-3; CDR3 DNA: TGTGCCAGCAGCACGGGGGGCCTAGTGGTGACTAGCACAGATACGCAGTATTTT; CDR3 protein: CASSTGGLVVTSTDTQYF
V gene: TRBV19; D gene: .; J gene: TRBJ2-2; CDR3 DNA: TGTGCCAGTAGTGAGACTAGGACCGGGGAGCTGTTTTTT; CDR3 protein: CASSETRTGELFF
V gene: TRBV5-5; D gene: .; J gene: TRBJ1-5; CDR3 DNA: TGTGCCAGCAGCTTAGCTCGGGGGATCGGCCAGCCCCAGCATTTT; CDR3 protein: CASSLARGIGQPQHF
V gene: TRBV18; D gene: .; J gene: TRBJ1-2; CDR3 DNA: TGTGCCAGCTCGCAAAACAGGGCGCACTATGGCTACACCTTC; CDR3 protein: CASSQNRAHYGYTF
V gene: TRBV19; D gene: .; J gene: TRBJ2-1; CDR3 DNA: TGTGCCAGTAGTCAGGGGTATTCGAGCTCCTACAATGAGCAGTTCTTC; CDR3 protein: CASSQGYSSSYNEQFF
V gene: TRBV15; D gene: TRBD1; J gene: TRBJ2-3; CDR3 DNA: TGTGCCACCAGCAGAGATGGGCCGGGGACAGGGTCAGATACGCAGTATTTT; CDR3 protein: CATSRDGPGTGSDTQYF
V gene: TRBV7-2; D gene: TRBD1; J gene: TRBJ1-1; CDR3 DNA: TGTGCCAGCAGCTTAGATCTAGGGACAGGGAACACTGAAGCTTTCTTT; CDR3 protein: CASSLDLGTGNTEAFF
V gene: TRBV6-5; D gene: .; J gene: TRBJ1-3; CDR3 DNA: TGTGCCAGCAGTTACTCGATGGGGAGACCTGGAAACACCATATATTTT; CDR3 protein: CASSYSMGRPGNTIYF